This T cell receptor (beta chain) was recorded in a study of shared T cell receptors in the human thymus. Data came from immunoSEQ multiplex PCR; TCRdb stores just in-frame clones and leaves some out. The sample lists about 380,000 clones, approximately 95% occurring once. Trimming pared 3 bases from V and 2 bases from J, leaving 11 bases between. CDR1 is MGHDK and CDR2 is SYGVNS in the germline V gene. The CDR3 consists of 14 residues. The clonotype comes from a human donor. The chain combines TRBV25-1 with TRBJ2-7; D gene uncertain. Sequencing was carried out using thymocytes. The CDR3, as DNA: TGTGCCAGCAGTGATAGGCACGTACCCTACGAGCAGTACTTC. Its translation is CASSDRHVPYEQYF.